This TCR beta chain was profiled in a study of T cell clones after liver transplantation. The data were produced by immunoSEQ multiplex PCR, yet TCRdb's version contains in-frame clones alone and is incomplete. In the table there are more than 70,000 clones, approximately 87% of which are singletons. The germline CDR1 and CDR2 sequences are SGHNT and YYREEE (reference sequence). The V and J ends lost 2 bases and 4 bases respectively, with 16 bases between them. The CDR3 totals 16 residues. Overall study findings and caveats: Graft donor-reactive T cells possibly entered the graft instead of undergoing deletion. Low donor cell numbers restricted donor-reactive repertoire measurement in two subjects.

With regard to this clone: Its antigen is unidentified.

The rearrangement links TRBV5-4 to TRBJ1-3; D is uncertain. The receptor's source is a human patient who received a liver transplant. Some T cells may originate from the graft donor. The material was CD4+ T cells from blood, obtained at the 22-month timepoint. The CDR3 loop reads CASSFRTEGIGNTIYF. As DNA, the CDR3 is TGTGCCAGCAGCTTCAGGACGGAGGGTATCGGAAACACCATATATTTT.